These 7 T cell receptor beta chains were all obtained from the same sample, sequenced in a study of T cell responses to AZD1222 COVID-19 vaccine. The repertoire was sequenced with immunoSEQ multiplex PCR; TCRdb's copy has only in-frame clones and lacks some. Of around 100,000 clones listed, approximately 87% are singletons. Here the sequenced sample was peripheral blood, taken on day 0 of MenACWY control vaccination. Receptors were obtained from an adult in good health.

CDR3 DNA sequence: TGTGCCTGGAGTCCAGGGAGTGACTATGGCTACACCTTC. Residues: CAWSPGSDYGYTF. The chain combines TRBV30 with TRBJ1-2, with D possibly being TRBD1 (5 bases). V lost 2 bases, J lost 3 bases, and 10 bases lay in between. The CDR3 contains 13 residues. CDR1 is GTSNPN, CDR2 SVGIG, per germline (reference sequence).

The chain is built from TRBV20-1 and TRBJ2-1; unclear D gene. Germline loops: CDR1 DFQATT, CDR2 SNEGSKA (reference sequence). The CDR3 extends over 11 amino acids. V was cut by 5 bases and J by 4 bases, with 6 bases left in between. The CDR3 reads CSAPEYNEQFF. CDR3 in DNA: TGCAGTGCTCCAGAGTACAATGAGCAGTTCTTC.

The rearrangement uses TRBV7-2 and TRBJ2-7, with 7 bases matching TRBD1. Germline V gives CDR1 SGHTA, CDR2 FQGNSA. The CDR3 covers 13 residues. V was pared by 4 bases and J by 6 bases, with 6 bases of the junction left unmatched. DNA for the CDR3: TGTGCCAGCAGCTCGGGACAGTCCCTCGAGCAGTACTTC. Translation gives CASSSGQSLEQYF.

This chain connects TRBV12-3 or TRBV12-4 to TRBJ1-2; 10 nucleotides align to TRBD1. This CDR3 is built from 12 residues. The V gene end was trimmed by 4 bases and the J gene end by 8 bases; junction bases not matched to a gene: 1. CDR3 amino acids: CASSSTGGGYTF. CDR3 nucleotides: TGTGCCAGCAGTTCGACAGGGGGCGGCTACACCTTC.

The gene calls are TRBV7-2 and TRBJ2-7, with 8 positions matching TRBD2. Trimming at V came to 4 bases and at J to 0 bases, leaving 11 bases not matched to a gene. Germline V gene sequence: CDR1 SGHTA, CDR2 FQGNSA. The CDR3 has 17 residues. In DNA form, the CDR3 reads TGTGCCAGCAGCTCGGCCCGGTCGGGACTAGTCTCCTACGAGCAGTACTTC. This sequence encodes CASSSARSGLVSYEQYF.

This clone turned up a few times. The gene calls are TRBV12-3 or TRBV12-4 and TRBJ1-2; 7 nucleotides agree with TRBD1. After removal of 4 bases from V and 8 bases from J, the junction contained 4 bases not matched to a gene. CDR3 length: 12 amino acids. The CDR3 nucleotides are TGTGCCAGCAGTTGGACAGGTCGCGGCTACACCTTC. Translated: CASSWTGRGYTF.

This clone occurred a few times. CDR3 protein: CASRGTHQGPQHF. CDR3 coding DNA: TGTGCCAGCAGGGGGACTCACCAGGGACCCCAGCATTTT. V gene TRBV2 combines with J gene TRBJ1-5; tentative D call: TRBD1 (5 bases). The germline V and J ends were trimmed by 6 bases and 10 bases, with 16 bases remaining between them. Germline V gene data show CDR1 as SNHLY and CDR2 as FYNNEI. The CDR3 contains 13 residues.